Presented here are 18 T cell receptor beta chains from one specimen sequenced in a study of cytomegalovirus exposure and HLA in healthy donors. 13 Jbeta primers and 60 Vbeta primers were used for the PCR. TCRdb's copy holds only in-frame clones and misses some; the assay was immunoSEQ multiplex PCR. The sample has roughly 130,000 clones, roughly 70% seen once. The specimen sequenced was PBMCs. The receptors were sampled from a woman in her thirties or forties in good health and CMV-seropositive.

The chain joins TRBV19 to TRBJ1-5, with 11 positions matching TRBD1. V lost 1 base, J lost 0 bases, and 5 bases stayed unmatched. The CDR3 consists of 18 residues. Per the germline V gene, CDR1 is LNHDA and CDR2 is SQIVND (reference sequence). CDR3 coding DNA: TGTGCCAGTAGTATAGTGGGACAGGGGGGACCTAGCAATCAGCCCCAGCATTTT. It is translated as CASSIVGQGGPSNQPQHF.

V usage is TRBV27 and J usage is TRBJ1-1; D is unclear. The CDR3 totals 15 residues. Germline V lookup: CDR1 MNHEY, CDR2 SMNVEV (reference sequence). Trimming removed 3 bases at V and 0 bases at J, with 11 bases between. CDR3 DNA: TGTGCCAGCAGTTTTACGGGATATATGAACACTGAAGCTTTCTTT. Amino acid sequence: CASSFTGYMNTEAFF.

This clone has more than one count but fewer than ten. The gene calls are TRBV6-6 and TRBJ1-3; 7 bases line up with TRBD1. The CDR3 totals 15 residues. Trimming cost V 6 bases and J 4 bases; bases outside gene matches: 9. Germline loops: CDR1 MNHNY, CDR2 SVGAGI (reference sequence). CDR3 sequence reads: CASRLDRVEGNTIYF. In DNA form, the CDR3 reads TGTGCCAGCAGACTTGACAGGGTGGAAGGAAACACCATATATTTT.

V usage is TRBV5-4 and J usage is TRBJ1-2, with 8 bases matching TRBD1. Germline assignment: CDR1 SGHNT and CDR2 YYREEE (reference sequence). CDR3 length: 14 amino acids. Losses at the gene ends were 3 bases for V and 4 bases for J; bases not matched to a gene: 5. The CDR3 sequence is CASSSGQGRYGYTF. The CDR3 DNA sequence: TGTGCCAGCAGCTCCGGACAGGGCCGCTATGGCTACACCTTC.

This chain links TRBV7-8 with TRBJ2-5, with 13 nucleotides matching TRBD2. The germline gives CDR1 SGHVS, CDR2 FQNEAQ. After removal of 5 bases from V and 4 bases from J, the junction contained 13 bases not matched to a gene. The CDR3 has 18 residues. The chain's CDR3 is CASSIRTSGGRRGETQYF. Written as DNA, the CDR3 is TGTGCCAGCAGCATCCGGACTAGCGGGGGCCGTAGGGGAGAGACCCAGTACTTC.

The chain joins TRBV7-9 to TRBJ2-5; D may be TRBD2 (5 bases). The CDR3 contains 13 residues. Trimming took 8 bases from V and 4 from J, leaving 14 bases between them. The V gene's germline CDR1 is SEHNR and CDR2 FQNEAQ (reference sequence). Here the CDR3 DNA reads TGTGCCAGCTTACGGGGATCGGGAGAGACCCAGTACTTC. It is translated as CASLRGSGETQYF.

This sequence joins TRBV19 and TRBJ2-5; 11 bases are a match to TRBD2. Germline assignment: CDR1 LNHDA and CDR2 SQIVND (reference sequence). V shed 5 bases and J 7 bases; nucleotides not matched to a gene: 6. The CDR3 totals 14 residues. The CDR3 DNA sequence: TGTGCCAGTAGTTCGACTAGCGGGGACCCGACCCAGTACTTC. This codes for CASSSTSGDPTQYF.

This chain uses TRBV28 with TRBJ2-7, with D uncertain. In germline, CDR1 is MDHEN, CDR2 SYDVKM. The CDR3 extends over 16 amino acids. Trimming removed 6 bases at V and 0 bases at J, with 18 bases between. CDR3 sequence: CASSPSVDIFSYEQYF. The CDR3 DNA sequence: TGTGCCAGCAGCCCGTCAGTAGACATCTTCTCCTACGAGCAGTACTTC.

This chain uses TRBV12-5 with TRBJ2-7; 10 positions agree with TRBD2. Germline values: CDR1 LGHNT, CDR2 FRNRAP. The CDR3 has 20 residues. V lost 0 bases, J lost 0 bases, and 14 bases stayed unmatched. CDR3 bases: TGTGCTAGTGGTTTGGTACGGTTTAGCGGGAGGAACCTAATCTCCTACGAGCAGTACTTC. This sequence encodes CASGLVRFSGRNLISYEQYF.

The chain has TRBV7-2 and TRBJ2-3; TRBD1 agrees at 10 bases. V lost 5 bases, J lost 3 bases, and 11 bases stayed unmatched. Germline V gives CDR1 SGHTA, CDR2 FQGNSA. This CDR3 has 17 residues. In DNA, the CDR3 is TGTGCCAGCAGCCCAGTTTTAAGACAGGGGGCAACAGATACGCAGTATTTT. It specifies CASSPVLRQGATDTQYF.

This rearrangement joins TRBV6-1 to TRBJ1-1; D is uncertain. CDR3 length: 12 amino acids. Germline CDR1 reads MNHNS; CDR2 reads SASEGT. Trimming stripped 8 bases from V and 4 bases from J, with 11 bases between. The CDR3 DNA follows: TGTGCCAGCTCTATTCGAGTCACTGAAGCTTTCTTT. It translates to CASSIRVTEAFF.

This clone was observed a few times. This chain joins TRBV5-3 and TRBJ1-5; a weak D match, TRBD1 (6 bases). TRBV5-3 is an open reading frame, and its role is uncertain. The CDR3 runs 15 residues. Trimming took off 8 bases at V and 1 base at J, with 16 bases between the two ends. The CDR3 sequence is CASSRLGQSNQPQHF. CDR3 nucleotides: TGTGCCAGCAGTCGTCTCGGACAGAGCAATCAGCCCCAGCATTTT.

This clone was seen a single time. The J gene is TRBJ2-3, the V gene TRBV4-1; a weak D match, TRBD2 (6 bases). This CDR3 is 15 amino acids long. With 6 bases removed from V and 0 bases from J, the gap between germline ends came to 13 bases. Germline loops: CDR1 MGHRA, CDR2 YSYEKL. The CDR3 reads CASSLRDVSTDTQYF. CDR3 sequence (DNA): TGCGCCAGCAGTCTGCGGGACGTTAGCACAGATACGCAGTATTTT.

The rearrangement links TRBV25-1 to TRBJ1-1; 7 bases align to TRBD1. With 2 bases clipped from V and 7 bases from J, the junction kept 4 bases outside the gene matches. Germline V gene lookup returns CDR1 MGHDK and CDR2 SYGVNS. The CDR3 sequence is 13 residues long. The CDR3 spells CASSETGAVEAFF. CDR3 coding DNA: TGTGCCAGCAGTGAAACAGGGGCGGTTGAAGCTTTCTTT. Combining the CDR3 with reference TRBV25-1 and TRBJ1-1 gives the whole variable domain EADIYQTPRYLVIGTGKKITLECSQTMGHDKMYWYQQDPGMELHLIHYSYGVNSTEKGDLSSESTVSRIRTEHFPLTLESARPSHTSQYLCASSETGAVEAFFGQGTRLTVV.

The V call is TRBV29-1, the J call TRBJ1-1; 12 bases agree with TRBD1. Germline assignment: CDR1 SQVTM and CDR2 ANQGSEA. The CDR3 is 14 residues long. V dropped 4 bases and J dropped 5; count of bases not matched to a gene: 5. CDR3 nucleotides: TGCAGCGTTGCGGGACAGGGGGCGCGGACTGAAGCTTTCTTT. This codes for CSVAGQGARTEAFF.

This clone was seen a few times. This chain uses TRBV10-1 with TRBJ2-3; 7 bases fit TRBD2. Germline lookup yields CDR1 WNHNN and CDR2 SYGVQD (reference sequence). This CDR3 comprises 13 residues. Trimming took 6 bases from V and 6 from J; bases not matched to a gene: 6. CDR3 loop: CASRGGEEDTQYF. CDR3 sequence (DNA): TGCGCCAGCAGGGGGGGGGAAGAGGATACGCAGTATTTT.

This clone came up a few times. The V call is TRBV4-3, the J call TRBJ2-7; tentative D call: TRBD2 (6 bases). V gave up 1 base and J gave up 2 bases, with 9 bases separating them. Germline-derived CDR1 and CDR2 are LGHNA and YSLEER. This CDR3 comprises 14 residues. CDR3 sequence: CASSQGRTTYEQYF. In DNA form, the CDR3 reads TGCGCCAGCAGCCAAGGAAGGACTACCTACGAGCAGTACTTC.

This clone has more than one count but fewer than ten. The chain uses TRBV7-3 and TRBJ1-2; TRBD1 matches at 9 bases. CDR3 length: 15 residues. In germline, CDR1 is SGHTA, CDR2 FQGTGA. V lost 5 bases, J lost 3 bases, and 7 bases stayed unmatched. The chain's CDR3 is CASSLTGGGDYGYTF. The CDR3 coding sequence is TGTGCCAGCAGCCTCACAGGGGGCGGTGACTATGGCTACACCTTC.